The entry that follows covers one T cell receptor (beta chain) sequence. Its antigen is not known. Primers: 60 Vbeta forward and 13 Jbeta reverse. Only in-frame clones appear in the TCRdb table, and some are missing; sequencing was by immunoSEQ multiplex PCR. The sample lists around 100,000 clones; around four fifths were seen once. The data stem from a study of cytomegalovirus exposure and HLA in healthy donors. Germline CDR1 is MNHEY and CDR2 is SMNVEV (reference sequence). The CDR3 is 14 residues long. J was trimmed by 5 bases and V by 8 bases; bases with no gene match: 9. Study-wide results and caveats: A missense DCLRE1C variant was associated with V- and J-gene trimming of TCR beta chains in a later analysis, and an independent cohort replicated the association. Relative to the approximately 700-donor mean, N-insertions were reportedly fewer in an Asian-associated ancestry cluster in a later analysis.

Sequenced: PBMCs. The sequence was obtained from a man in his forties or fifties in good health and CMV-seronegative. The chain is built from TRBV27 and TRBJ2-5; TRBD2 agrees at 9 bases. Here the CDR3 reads CASAGGVWSETQYF. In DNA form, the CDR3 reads TGTGCCAGCGCGGGGGGGGTTTGGAGCGAGACCCAGTACTTC.